The following is a T cell receptor beta chain sequence with its context. V lost 4 bases and J lost 7, with 8 bases in between. The V gene's germline CDR1 is MNHEY and CDR2 SVGAGI. This CDR3 comprises 13 residues. This sample stems from a study of blood T cell repertoires in COVID-19. Across the whole study: Acute and convalescent COVID-19 samples came from the United States, Italy and Spain.

Method: immunoSEQ multiplex PCR; TCRdb's copy keeps in-frame clones and lacks some. The top ten hold 1.9% of the sample, which has over 200,000 clones, 70% to 90% seen once. The sequenced sample consisted of PBMCs or T cells enriched from blood (not recorded which). The rearrangement links TRBV6-5 to TRBJ1-6; D not certain. This TCR came from a woman aged 45-65 years who had recovered from COVID-19. The CDR3 DNA follows: TGTGCCAGCAGTTCTAAATGGAATTCACCCCTCCACTTT. Its translation is CASSSKWNSPLHF.